This T cell receptor (beta chain) derives from a study of T-cell memory formation after mild COVID-19 (dated by TCRdb to the early 2020s). About the full investigation: Most TCR sequence clusters were specific to one of the two donors. The cohort comprised two young, previously healthy adult volunteers, one female and one male. Longitudinal TCRalpha and TCRbeta repertoire sequencing tracked T-cell clones expanding and contracting after mild COVID-19 in a couple of donors.

Summary of the overall study and its limitations: Only two mild cases were covered by the study, and larger cohorts that include severe cases with pre-infection samples were considered necessary. SARS-CoV-2 specificity was not confirmed for the second-wave clones peaking on day 37. Some responding clones were detected in pre-infection memory, suggesting pre-existing cross-reactive memory T cells joined the SARS-CoV-2 response. Contracting CD4+ clones appeared mostly in the CM and EM memory subsets, whereas CD8+ clones were enriched in EMRA. Clones contracting from day 15 to 85 had balanced CD4/CD8 phenotypes, while a second wave expanding from day 15 to 37 was biased towards CD4+.

Sequencing used an Illumina NovaSeq 6000. cDNA libraries for TCRalpha and TCRbeta were prepared by 5'RACE using constant-segment primers, with sample barcodes and unique molecular identifiers added. Trizol reagent was used to extract RNA from every sample. Libraries were amplified in two PCR steps, with a second sample barcode and Illumina TruSeq adapters added in the second step. Sequencing of the libraries was done on an Illumina NovaSeq, producing 2 x 150 bp paired-end reads. As for the original processing: The reads were demultiplexed and collapsed into UMI-guided consensus sequences using migec v1.2.7. Using mixcr v2.1.11, the UMI consensuses were aligned to TRA and TRB V and J templates and assembled into clonotypes. Expanded or contracted clonotypes were those called significant by both edgeR and NoisET, with noise models trained on biological replicates. For edgeR calls, a false discovery rate-adjusted p below 0.01 and a log2 fold-change threshold of 1 were applied. PCA with hierarchical clustering of max-normalized trajectories of the 1000 most abundant clonotypes was used as exploratory dynamics analysis. Separately sequenced CD4+ and CD8+ repertoires were used to assign a CD4 or CD8 phenotype to each responding clone. TCRdb trimmed the raw reads at Q25, called clones with MiXCR and kept productive beta chains. Rows are combined by CDR3 protein, so each entry shows the most common genes and DNA. TCRdb assigned the V and J calls; the authors' analysis was not used. This sample is represented by fewer than 650,000 distinct CDR3 sequences; about a fifth of them were singletons. Jointly, the top ten make up approximately 8% of the sample.

This clonotype was recorded only once. Its antigen specificity is not known. Per-base quality was not reported, and no clone a single base away is much larger than it. The CDR3 runs 15 residues from the cysteine to the phenylalanine. Only CDR3 DNA is held: 45 bases, read in frame from base 1. Cut back by 1 base and 5 bases, the V and J ends lie 14 bases apart. The germline V gene specifies MGHRA as CDR1 and YSYEKL as CDR2. Ficoll-Paque density gradient centrifugation was used to isolate PBMCs. The chain employs TRBV4-1 and TRBJ1-1; no D segment can be confidently identified. The sequence derives from an adult woman who had mild COVID-19 (a few samples of this study predate the infection). The sample titles of this study are shuffled in the database, so cell type and time point are left out; the donor was told from shared clones. Sequences were obtained from PBMCs or a T cell subset sorted from them (not recorded which). CDR3 reads: CASSQARADLTEAFF. The nucleotide sequence reads TGCGCCAGCAGCCAAGCCCGGGCCGACTTGACTGAAGCTTTCTTT.